The rows below give T cell receptor beta chains drawn from one sample of a study of blood T cell repertoires in COVID-19. The method was immunoSEQ multiplex PCR; TCRdb's version includes in-frame clones alone and lacks a portion of them. The sample carries some 190,000 clones, less than 85% recorded once. Specimen: PBMCs or T cells enriched from blood (not recorded which). Every receptor here comes from a woman in her 30s who had recovered from COVID-19. The CDR3 runs from the conserved cysteine through the conserved F or W. Each record gives: V gene, J gene, CDR3 protein.

v_call: TRBV5-1; j_call: TRBJ1-1; cdr3_aa: CASSLALNVGQTEAFF
v_call: TRBV4-1; j_call: TRBJ2-5; cdr3_aa: CASSHDRSARKETQYF
v_call: TRBV27; j_call: TRBJ2-7; cdr3_aa: CASSPISTGTGSLEQYF
v_call: TRBV9; j_call: TRBJ2-1; cdr3_aa: CASSPWTSAYNEQFF
v_call: TRBV10-3; j_call: TRBJ2-1; cdr3_aa: CAISESLGTGSSYNEQFF
v_call: TRBV15; j_call: TRBJ2-3; cdr3_aa: CATSRGESESTDTQYF
v_call: TRBV7-9; j_call: TRBJ2-7; cdr3_aa: CASSTPGLPYEQYF
v_call: TRBV27; j_call: TRBJ2-6; cdr3_aa: CASRPVGGSGANVLTF
v_call: TRBV28; j_call: TRBJ1-5; cdr3_aa: CASSSHVGTGIQPQHF
v_call: TRBV5-1; j_call: TRBJ1-6; cdr3_aa: CASSPLQGQNSPLHF
v_call: TRBV11-3; j_call: TRBJ2-2; cdr3_aa: CASSLELMGQNTGELFF
v_call: TRBV5-1; j_call: TRBJ1-2; cdr3_aa: CASSLAGPRGYGYTF
v_call: TRBV5-5; j_call: TRBJ1-5; cdr3_aa: CASSLLPGQGLSQPQHF
v_call: TRBV25-1; j_call: TRBJ1-2; cdr3_aa: CASSEGTAYGYTF
v_call: TRBV7-2; j_call: TRBJ2-7; cdr3_aa: CASSPWGTSSYEQYF
v_call: TRBV7-8; j_call: TRBJ1-2; cdr3_aa: CASSPAGIKVIYGYTF
v_call: TRBV19; j_call: TRBJ1-1; cdr3_aa: CASSTGLQNTEAFF
v_call: TRBV29-1; j_call: TRBJ1-1; cdr3_aa: CSVAKTNRGTEAFF
v_call: TRBV27; j_call: TRBJ1-6; cdr3_aa: CALRPRDRVGLTDNSPLHF
v_call: TRBV15; j_call: TRBJ2-2; cdr3_aa: CATSRGDTHTGELFF
v_call: TRBV5-4; j_call: TRBJ2-5; cdr3_aa: CASSIPGGGETQYF
v_call: TRBV27; j_call: TRBJ1-1; cdr3_aa: CASSFQGPNPEAFF
v_call: TRBV7-9; j_call: TRBJ2-1; cdr3_aa: CASSLRTSGAYNEQFF
v_call: TRBV28; j_call: TRBJ1-2; cdr3_aa: CASSREGFNYGYTF
v_call: TRBV28; j_call: TRBJ2-1; cdr3_aa: CASSSLRLAGVNEQFF
v_call: TRBV21-1; j_call: TRBJ1-5; cdr3_aa: CASSKAGTGGGQPQHF
v_call: TRBV5-1; j_call: TRBJ1-3; cdr3_aa: CASSSNRASGNTIYF
v_call: TRBV7-9; j_call: TRBJ2-2; cdr3_aa: CARSGPPGDTGELFF
v_call: TRBV5-4; j_call: TRBJ1-2; cdr3_aa: CASSSSGTPYGYTF
v_call: TRBV19; j_call: TRBJ1-2; cdr3_aa: CASSINIQANYGYTF
v_call: TRBV19; j_call: TRBJ1-5; cdr3_aa: CASSIWQGGNQPQHF